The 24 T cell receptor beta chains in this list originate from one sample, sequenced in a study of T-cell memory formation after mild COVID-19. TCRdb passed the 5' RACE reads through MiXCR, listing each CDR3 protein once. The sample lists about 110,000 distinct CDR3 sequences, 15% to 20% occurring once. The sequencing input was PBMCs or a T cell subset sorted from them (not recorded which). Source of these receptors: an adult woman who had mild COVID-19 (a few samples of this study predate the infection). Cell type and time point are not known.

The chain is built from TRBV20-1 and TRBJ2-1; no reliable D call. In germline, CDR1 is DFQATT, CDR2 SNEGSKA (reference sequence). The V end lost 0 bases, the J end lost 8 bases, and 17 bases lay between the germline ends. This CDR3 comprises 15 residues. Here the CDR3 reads CSARDSQSPPDEQFF. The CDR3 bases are TGCAGTGCTAGAGATTCGCAGTCTCCACCGGATGAGCAGTTCTTC.

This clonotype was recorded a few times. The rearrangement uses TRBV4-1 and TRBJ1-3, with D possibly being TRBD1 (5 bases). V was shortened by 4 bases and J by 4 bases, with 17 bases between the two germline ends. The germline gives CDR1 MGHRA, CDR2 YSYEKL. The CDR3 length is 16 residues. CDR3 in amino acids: CASSPAPGTGGNTIYF. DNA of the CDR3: TGCGCCAGCAGCCCGGCCCCCGGGACGGGAGGAAACACCATATATTTT.

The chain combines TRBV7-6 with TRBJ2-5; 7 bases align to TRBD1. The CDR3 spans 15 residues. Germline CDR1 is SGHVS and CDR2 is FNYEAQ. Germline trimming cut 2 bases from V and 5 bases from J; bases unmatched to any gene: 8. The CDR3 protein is CASSLHQGVPETQYF. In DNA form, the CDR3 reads TGTGCCAGCAGCTTACATCAGGGGGTCCCGGAGACCCAGTACTTC.

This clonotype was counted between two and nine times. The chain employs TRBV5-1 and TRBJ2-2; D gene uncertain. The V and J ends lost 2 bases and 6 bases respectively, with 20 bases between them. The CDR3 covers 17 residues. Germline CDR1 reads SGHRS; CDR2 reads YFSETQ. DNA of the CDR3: TGCGCCAGCAGCTTCCTATCTGGGGAATTCGGCTCCGGGGAGCTGTTTTTT. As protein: CASSFLSGEFGSGELFF. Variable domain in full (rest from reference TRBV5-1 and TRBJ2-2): KAGVTQTPRYLIKTRGQQVTLSCSPISGHRSVSWYQQTPGQGLQFLFEYFSETQRNKGNFPGRFSGRQFSNSRSEMNVSTLELGDSALYLCASSFLSGEFGSGELFFGEGSRLTVL.

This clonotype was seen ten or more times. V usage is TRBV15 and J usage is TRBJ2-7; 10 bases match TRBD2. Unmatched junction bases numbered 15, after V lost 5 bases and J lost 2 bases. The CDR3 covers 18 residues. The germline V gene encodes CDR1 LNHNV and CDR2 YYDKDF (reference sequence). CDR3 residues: CATSGGAALAGMAYEQYF. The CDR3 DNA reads TGTGCCACCAGCGGAGGGGCAGCACTAGCGGGAATGGCCTACGAGCAGTACTTC.

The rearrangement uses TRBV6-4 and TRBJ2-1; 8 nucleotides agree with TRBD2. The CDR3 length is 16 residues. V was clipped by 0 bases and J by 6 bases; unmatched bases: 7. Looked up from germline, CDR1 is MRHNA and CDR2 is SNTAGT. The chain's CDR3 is CASSDSTGGPINEQFF. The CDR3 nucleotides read TGTGCCAGCAGTGACTCGACGGGAGGGCCGATCAATGAGCAGTTCTTC.

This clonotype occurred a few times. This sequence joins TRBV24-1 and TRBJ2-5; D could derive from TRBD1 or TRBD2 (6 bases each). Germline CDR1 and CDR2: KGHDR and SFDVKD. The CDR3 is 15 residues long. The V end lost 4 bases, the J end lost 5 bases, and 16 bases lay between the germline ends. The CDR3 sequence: CATSDRWGARETQYF. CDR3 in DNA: TGTGCCACCAGTGACCGTTGGGGGGCGCGGGAGACCCAGTACTTC.

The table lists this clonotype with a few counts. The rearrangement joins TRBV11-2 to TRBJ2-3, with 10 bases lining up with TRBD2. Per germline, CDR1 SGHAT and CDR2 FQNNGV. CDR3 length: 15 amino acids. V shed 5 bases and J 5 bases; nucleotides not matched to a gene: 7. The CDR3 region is CASSGPGLALDTQYF. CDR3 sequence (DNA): TGTGCCAGCAGCGGACCGGGACTAGCGTTAGATACGCAGTATTTT.

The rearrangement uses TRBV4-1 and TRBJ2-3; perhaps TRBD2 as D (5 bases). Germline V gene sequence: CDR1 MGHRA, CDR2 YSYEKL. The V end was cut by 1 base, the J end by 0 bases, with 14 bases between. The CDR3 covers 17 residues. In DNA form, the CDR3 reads TGCGCCAGCAGCCAAGGACTGGTAGCGCCAAGCACAGATACGCAGTATTTT. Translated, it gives CASSQGLVAPSTDTQYF.

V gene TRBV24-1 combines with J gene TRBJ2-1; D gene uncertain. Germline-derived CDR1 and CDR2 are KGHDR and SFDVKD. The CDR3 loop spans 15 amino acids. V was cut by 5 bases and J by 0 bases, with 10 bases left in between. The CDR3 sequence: CATSGELSSYNEQFF. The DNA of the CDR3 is TGTGCCACCAGTGGCGAGCTGAGCTCCTACAATGAGCAGTTCTTC.

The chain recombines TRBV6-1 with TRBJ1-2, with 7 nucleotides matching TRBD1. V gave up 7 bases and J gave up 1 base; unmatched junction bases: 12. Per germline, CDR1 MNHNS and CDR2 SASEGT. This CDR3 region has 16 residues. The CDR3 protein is CASMLLTGTVNYGYTF. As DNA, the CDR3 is TGTGCCAGCATGTTACTTACGGGGACAGTTAACTATGGCTACACCTTC.

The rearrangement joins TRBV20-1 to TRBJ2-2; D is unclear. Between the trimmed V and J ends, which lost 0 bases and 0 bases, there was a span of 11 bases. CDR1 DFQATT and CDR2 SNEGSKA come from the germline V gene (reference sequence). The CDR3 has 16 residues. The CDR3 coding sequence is TGCAGTGCTAGAGATGTGGGCAACGCGAACACCGGGGAGCTGTTTTTT. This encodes CSARDVGNANTGELFF.

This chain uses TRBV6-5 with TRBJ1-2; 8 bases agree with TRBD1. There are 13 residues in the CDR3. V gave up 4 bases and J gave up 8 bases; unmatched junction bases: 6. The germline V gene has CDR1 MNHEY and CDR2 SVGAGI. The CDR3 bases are TGTGCCAGCAGTTTTCAGGGGGCAGCAGGCTACACCTTC. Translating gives CASSFQGAAGYTF.

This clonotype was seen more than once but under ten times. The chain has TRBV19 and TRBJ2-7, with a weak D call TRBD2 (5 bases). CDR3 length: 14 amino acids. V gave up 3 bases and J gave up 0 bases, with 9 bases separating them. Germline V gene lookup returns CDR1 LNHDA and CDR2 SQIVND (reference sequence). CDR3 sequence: CASSIWGDSYEQYF. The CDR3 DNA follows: TGTGCCAGTAGTATCTGGGGAGACTCCTACGAGCAGTACTTC.

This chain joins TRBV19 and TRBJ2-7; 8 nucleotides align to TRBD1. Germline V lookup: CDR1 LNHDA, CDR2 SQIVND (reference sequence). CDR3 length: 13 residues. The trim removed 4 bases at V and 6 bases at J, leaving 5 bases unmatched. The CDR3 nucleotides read TGTGCCAGTAGTACCTTCGACAGGGGCGAGCAGTACTTC. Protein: CASSTFDRGEQYF.

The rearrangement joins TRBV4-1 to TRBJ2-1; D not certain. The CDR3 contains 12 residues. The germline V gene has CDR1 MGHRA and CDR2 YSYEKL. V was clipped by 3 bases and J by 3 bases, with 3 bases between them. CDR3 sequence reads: CASSHDYNEQFF. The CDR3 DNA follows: TGCGCCAGCAGCCACGACTACAATGAGCAGTTCTTC.

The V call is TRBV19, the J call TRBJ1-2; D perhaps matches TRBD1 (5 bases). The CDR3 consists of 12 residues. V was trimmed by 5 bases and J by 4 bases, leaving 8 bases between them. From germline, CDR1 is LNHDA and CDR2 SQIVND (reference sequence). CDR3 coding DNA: TGTGCCAGTAGTCCCGGGGGCTATGGCTACACCTTC. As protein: CASSPGGYGYTF.

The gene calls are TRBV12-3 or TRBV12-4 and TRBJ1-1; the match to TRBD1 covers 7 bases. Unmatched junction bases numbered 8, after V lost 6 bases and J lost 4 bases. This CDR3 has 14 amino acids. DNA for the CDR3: TGTGCCAGCAGGGGGGACAGTCCTTTCACTGAAGCTTTCTTT. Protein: CASRGDSPFTEAFF.

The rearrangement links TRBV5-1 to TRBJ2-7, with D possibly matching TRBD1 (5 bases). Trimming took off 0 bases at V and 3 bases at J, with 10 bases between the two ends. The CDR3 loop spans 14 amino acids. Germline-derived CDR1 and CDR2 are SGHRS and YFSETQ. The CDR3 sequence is CASSLGQGIYEQYF. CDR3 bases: TGCGCCAGCAGCTTGGGGCAGGGAATCTACGAGCAGTACTTC.

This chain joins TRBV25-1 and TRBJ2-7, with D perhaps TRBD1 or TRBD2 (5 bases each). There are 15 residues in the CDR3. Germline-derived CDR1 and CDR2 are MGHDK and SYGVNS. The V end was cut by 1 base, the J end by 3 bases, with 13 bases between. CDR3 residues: CASSESGGGGYEQYF. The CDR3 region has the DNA TGTGCCAGCAGTGAATCAGGAGGTGGGGGCTACGAGCAGTACTTC.

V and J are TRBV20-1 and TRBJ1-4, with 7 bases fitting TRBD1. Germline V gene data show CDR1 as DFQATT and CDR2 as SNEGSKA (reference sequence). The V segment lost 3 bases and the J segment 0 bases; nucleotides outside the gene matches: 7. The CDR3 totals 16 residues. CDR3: CSARGTEAATNEKLFF. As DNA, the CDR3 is TGCAGTGCTAGGGGGACAGAAGCTGCAACTAATGAAAAACTGTTTTTT.

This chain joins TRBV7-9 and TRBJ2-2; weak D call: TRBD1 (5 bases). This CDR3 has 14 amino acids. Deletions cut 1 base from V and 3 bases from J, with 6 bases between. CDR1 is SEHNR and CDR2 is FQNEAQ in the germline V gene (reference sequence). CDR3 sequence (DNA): TGTGCCAGCAGCTTAGGACAGTACACCGGGGAGCTGTTTTTT. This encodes CASSLGQYTGELFF.

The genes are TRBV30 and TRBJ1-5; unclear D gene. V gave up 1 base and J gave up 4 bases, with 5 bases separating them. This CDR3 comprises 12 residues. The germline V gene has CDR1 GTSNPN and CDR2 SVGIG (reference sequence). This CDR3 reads CAWSDGNQPQHF. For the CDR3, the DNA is TGTGCCTGGAGTGACGGGAATCAGCCCCAGCATTTT.

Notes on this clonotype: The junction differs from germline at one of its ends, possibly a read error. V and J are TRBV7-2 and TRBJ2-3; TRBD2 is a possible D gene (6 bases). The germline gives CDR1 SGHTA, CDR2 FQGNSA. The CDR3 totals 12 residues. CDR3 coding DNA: TGTGCCAGCAGCTTAGGGCTTAGTGCGGGGAATTTT. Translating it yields CASSLGLSAGNF.